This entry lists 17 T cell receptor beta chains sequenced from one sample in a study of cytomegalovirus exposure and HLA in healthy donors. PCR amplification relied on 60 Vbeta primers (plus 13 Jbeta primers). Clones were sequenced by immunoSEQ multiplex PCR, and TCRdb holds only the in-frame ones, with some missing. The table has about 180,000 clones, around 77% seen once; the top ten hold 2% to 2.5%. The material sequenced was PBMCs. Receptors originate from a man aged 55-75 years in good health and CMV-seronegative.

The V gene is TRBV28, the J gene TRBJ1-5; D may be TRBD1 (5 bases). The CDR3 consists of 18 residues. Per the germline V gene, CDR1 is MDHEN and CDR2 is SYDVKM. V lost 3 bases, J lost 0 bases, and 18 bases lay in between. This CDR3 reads CASSFPGFRGYSNQPQHF. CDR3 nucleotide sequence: TGTGCCAGCAGTTTTCCAGGGTTTAGAGGCTATAGCAATCAGCCCCAGCATTTT.

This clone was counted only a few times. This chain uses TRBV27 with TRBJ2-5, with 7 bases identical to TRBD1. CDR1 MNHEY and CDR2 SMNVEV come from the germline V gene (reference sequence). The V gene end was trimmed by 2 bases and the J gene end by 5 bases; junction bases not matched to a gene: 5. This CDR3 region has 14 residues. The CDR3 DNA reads TGTGCCAGCAGTTTAGTAGGGGGCGCGGAGACCCAGTACTTC. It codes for CASSLVGGAETQYF.

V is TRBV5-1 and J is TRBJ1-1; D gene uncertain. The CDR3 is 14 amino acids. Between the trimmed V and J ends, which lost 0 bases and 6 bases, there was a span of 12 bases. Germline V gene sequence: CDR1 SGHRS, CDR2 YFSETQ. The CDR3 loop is CASSLVRESAEAFF. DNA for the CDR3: TGCGCCAGCAGCTTGGTTCGGGAGAGCGCTGAAGCTTTCTTT.

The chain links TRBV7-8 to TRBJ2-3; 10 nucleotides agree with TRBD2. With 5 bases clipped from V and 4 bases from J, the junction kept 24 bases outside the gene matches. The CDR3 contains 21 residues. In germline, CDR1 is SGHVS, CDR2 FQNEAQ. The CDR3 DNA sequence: TGTGCCAGCAGCGTCTCCGCCCTAGCGGGAGTGAGTGACTGGGTATCAGATACGCAGTATTTT. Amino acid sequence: CASSVSALAGVSDWVSDTQYF.

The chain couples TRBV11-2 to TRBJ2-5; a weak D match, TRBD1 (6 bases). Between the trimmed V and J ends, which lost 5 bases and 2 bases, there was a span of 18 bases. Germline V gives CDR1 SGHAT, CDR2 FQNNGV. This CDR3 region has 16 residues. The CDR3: CASSLYAGTTQETQYF. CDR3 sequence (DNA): TGTGCCAGCAGCCTCTACGCCGGGACAACTCAAGAGACCCAGTACTTC.

The CDR3 sequence is CASSESSGANVLTF. In nucleotides, the CDR3 is TGTGCCAGCAGTGAGAGCTCTGGGGCCAACGTCCTGACTTTC. This chain joins TRBV27 and TRBJ2-6; no clear D. This CDR3 is 14 amino acids long. Germline lookup yields CDR1 MNHEY and CDR2 SMNVEV (reference sequence). The V end lost 5 bases, the J end lost 0 bases, and 5 bases lay between the germline ends.

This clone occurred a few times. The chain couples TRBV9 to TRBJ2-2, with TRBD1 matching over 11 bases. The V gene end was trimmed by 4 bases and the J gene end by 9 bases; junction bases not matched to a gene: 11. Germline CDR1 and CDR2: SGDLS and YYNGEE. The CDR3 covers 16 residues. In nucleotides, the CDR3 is TGTGCCAGCAGCCCCGGTATAGGACAGGGGGCGCGGGAGCTGTTTTTT. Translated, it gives CASSPGIGQGARELFF.

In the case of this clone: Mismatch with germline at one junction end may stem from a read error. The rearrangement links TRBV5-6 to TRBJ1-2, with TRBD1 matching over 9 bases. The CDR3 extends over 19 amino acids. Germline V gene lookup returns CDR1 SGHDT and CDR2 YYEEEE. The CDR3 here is CASSFDPGQGNLHSYGYPF. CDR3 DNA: TGTGCCAGCAGCTTCGACCCGGGACAGGGAAACCTTCATAGCTATGGCTACCCCTTC.

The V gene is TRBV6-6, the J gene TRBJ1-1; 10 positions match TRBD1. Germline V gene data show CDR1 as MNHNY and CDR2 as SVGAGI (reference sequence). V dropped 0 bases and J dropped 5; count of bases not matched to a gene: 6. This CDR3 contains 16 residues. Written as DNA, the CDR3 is TGTGCCAGCAGTTACTCGAGCGGGGGACAGGGGACTGAAGCTTTCTTT. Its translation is CASSYSSGGQGTEAFF.

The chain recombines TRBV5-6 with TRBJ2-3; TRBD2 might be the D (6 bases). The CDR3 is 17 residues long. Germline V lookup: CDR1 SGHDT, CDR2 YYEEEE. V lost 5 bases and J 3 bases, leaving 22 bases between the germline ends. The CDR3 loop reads CASSEGRGYETTDTQYF. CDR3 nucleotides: TGTGCCAGCAGTGAGGGACGGGGGTATGAGACGACAGATACGCAGTATTTT.

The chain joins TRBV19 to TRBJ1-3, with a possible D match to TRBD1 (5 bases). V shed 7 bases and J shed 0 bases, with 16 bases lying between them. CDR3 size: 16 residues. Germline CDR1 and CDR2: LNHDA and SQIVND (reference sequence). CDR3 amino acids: CASKIRDSSSGNTIYF. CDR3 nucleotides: TGTGCCAGTAAGATCCGAGACAGTTCCTCTGGAAACACCATATATTTT.

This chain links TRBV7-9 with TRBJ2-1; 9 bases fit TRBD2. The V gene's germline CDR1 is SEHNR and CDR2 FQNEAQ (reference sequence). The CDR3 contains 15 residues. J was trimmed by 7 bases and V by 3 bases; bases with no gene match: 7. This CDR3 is CASSFSSGERNEQFF. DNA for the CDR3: TGTGCCAGCAGCTTTTCTAGCGGGGAAAGGAATGAGCAGTTCTTC.

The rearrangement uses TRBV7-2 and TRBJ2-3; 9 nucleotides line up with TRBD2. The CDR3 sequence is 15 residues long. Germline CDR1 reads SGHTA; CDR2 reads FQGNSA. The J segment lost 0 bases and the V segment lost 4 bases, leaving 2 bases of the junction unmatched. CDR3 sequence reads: CASSSGLASTDTQYF. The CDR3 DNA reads TGTGCCAGCAGCTCCGGACTAGCGAGCACAGATACGCAGTATTTT. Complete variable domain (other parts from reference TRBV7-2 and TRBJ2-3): GAGVSQSPSNKVTEKGKDVELRCDPISGHTALYWYRQSLGQGLEFLIYFQGNSAPDKSGLPSDRFSAERTGGSVSTLTIQRTQQEDSAVYLCASSSGLASTDTQYFGPGTRLTVL.

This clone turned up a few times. The CDR3 bases are TGTGCCAGTAGTACGTCGGGGGCCAACGTCCTGACTTTC. This translates into CASSTSGANVLTF. The J gene is TRBJ2-6, the V gene TRBV19; D unresolved. V was clipped by 4 bases and J by 4 bases, with 5 bases between them. Per germline, CDR1 LNHDA and CDR2 SQIVND (reference sequence). This CDR3 has 13 amino acids.

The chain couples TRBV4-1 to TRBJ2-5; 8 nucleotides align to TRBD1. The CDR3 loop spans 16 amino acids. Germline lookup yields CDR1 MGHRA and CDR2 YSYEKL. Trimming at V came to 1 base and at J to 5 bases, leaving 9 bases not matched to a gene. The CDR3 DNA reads TGCGCCAGCAGCCAAGGACGACAGGGGCTAGGGGAGACCCAGTACTTC. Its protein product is CASSQGRQGLGETQYF.

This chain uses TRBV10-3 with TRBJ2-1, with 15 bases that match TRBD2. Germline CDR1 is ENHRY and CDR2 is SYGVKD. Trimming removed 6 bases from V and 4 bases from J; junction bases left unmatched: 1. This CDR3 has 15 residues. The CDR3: CAIRGLAGGYNEQFF. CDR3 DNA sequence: TGTGCCATCAGGGGACTAGCGGGGGGATACAATGAGCAGTTCTTC.

CDR3 sequence reads: CASSPRIGQARSREAFF. The CDR3, as DNA: TGTGCCAGCAGCCCCCGTATTGGACAGGCGAGATCTCGTGAAGCTTTCTTT. The chain recombines TRBV11-2 with TRBJ1-1; 7 nucleotides agree with TRBD1. This CDR3 comprises 17 residues. V shed 5 bases, J shed 7 bases, and the junction held 19 bases outside the gene matches. Per germline, CDR1 SGHAT and CDR2 FQNNGV. The whole variable domain, remainder taken from reference TRBV11-2 and TRBJ1-1, is EAGVAQSPRYKIIEKRQSVAFWCNPISGHATLYWYQQILGQGPKLLIQFQNNGVVDDSQLPKDRFSAERLKGVDSTLKIQPAKLEDSAVYLCASSPRIGQARSREAFFGQGTRLTVV.